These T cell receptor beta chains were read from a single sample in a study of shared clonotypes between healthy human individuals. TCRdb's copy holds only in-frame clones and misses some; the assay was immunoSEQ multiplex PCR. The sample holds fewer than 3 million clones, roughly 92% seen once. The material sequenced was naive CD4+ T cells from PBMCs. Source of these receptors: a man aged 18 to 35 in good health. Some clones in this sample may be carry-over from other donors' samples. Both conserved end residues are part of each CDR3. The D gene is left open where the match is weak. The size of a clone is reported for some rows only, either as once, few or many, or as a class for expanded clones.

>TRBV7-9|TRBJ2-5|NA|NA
TGTGCCAGCAGCCGGGACCCAGGGTCGACAAGGGAGACCCAGTACTTC
CASSRDPGSTRETQYF
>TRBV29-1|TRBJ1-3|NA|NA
TGCAGCGTTCTCTTCCCCCTCGGACGCCAGGGAAACACCATATATTTT
CSVLFPLGRQGNTIYF
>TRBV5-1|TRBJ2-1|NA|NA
TGCGCCAGCAGCCCCGGGGACACCGCCGCTCATGAGCAGTTCTTC
CASSPGDTAAHEQFF
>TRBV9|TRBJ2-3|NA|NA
TGTGCCAGCAGCAGGGGGGAGGGCTTTGATACGCAGTATTTT
CASSRGEGFDTQYF
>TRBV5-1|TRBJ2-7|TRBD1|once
TGCGCCAGCAGCCGGGGTGACAGGGGAAGAGAGGAGCAGTACTTC
CASSRGDRGREEQYF
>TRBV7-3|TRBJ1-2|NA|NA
TGTGCCAGCAGCTTAGGAGACGCGGGTGCCTACACCTTC
CASSLGDAGAYTF
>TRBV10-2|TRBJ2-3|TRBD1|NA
TGCGCCAGCAGTGAGTGGACAGGGGCCTCCACAGATACGCAGTATTTT
CASSEWTGASTDTQYF
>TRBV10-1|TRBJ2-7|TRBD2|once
TGCGCCAGCAGTAGACCGGGACTAGGGGCCTACGAGCAGTACTTC
CASSRPGLGAYEQYF
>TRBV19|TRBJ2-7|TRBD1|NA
TGTGCCAGTAGTAACCGACAGGGTCGGGGCGAGCAGTACTTC
CASSNRQGRGEQYF
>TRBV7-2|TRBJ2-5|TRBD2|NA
TGTGCCAGCAGCTCAAGTGGCGGGAGAGGGGAGACCCAGTACTTC
CASSSSGGRGETQYF
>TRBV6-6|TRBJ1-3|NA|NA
TGTGCCAGCAGTCCCGACAGGCCCGGTGGAAACACCATATATTTT
CASSPDRPGGNTIYF
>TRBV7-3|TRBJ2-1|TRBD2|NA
TGTGCCAGCAGCCCGTCAGTGCGGGGGAAGTACAATGAGCAGTTCTTC
CASSPSVRGKYNEQFF
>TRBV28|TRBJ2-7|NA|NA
TGTGCCAGCAGTTTTGCCACCTACGAGCAGTACTTC
CASSFATYEQYF
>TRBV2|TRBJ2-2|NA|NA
TGTGCAGGGCAGTCAGGGATGAACACCGGGGAGCTGTTTTTT
CAGQSGMNTGELFF
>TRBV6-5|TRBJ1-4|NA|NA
TGTGCCAGCAGTCCGGAACCGGGACGGAGTTGGCTGTTTTTT
CASSPEPGRSWLFF
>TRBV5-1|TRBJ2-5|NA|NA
TGCGCCAGCAGCTTCGGACAAAATAGGGAGCAAGAGACCCAGTACTTC
CASSFGQNREQETQYF
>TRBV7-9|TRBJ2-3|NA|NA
TGTGCCAGCAGCTTAGCGGTAGGGATCACAGATACGCAGTATTTT
CASSLAVGITDTQYF
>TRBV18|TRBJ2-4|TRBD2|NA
TGTGCCAGCTCACCGGGAGGGCGGGAGTTACAGTACTTC
CASSPGGRELQYF
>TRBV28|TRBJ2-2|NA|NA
TGTGCCAGCAGTCCCGCGGGAAATAGACAGGGCACCGGGGAGCTGTTTTTT
CASSPAGNRQGTGELFF
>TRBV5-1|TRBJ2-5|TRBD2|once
TGCGCCAGCAGCTTGGGACTAGCGGGAGAACAAGAGACCCAGTACTTC
CASSLGLAGEQETQYF
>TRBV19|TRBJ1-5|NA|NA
TGTGCCAGTATGGGGCGGGGCAATCAGCCCCAGCATTTT
CASMGRGNQPQHF
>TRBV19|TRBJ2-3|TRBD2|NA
TGTGCCAGTAGTATGGGCGGGAGGGCCGCAGATACGCAGTATTTT
CASSMGGRAADTQYF
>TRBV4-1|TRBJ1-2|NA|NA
TGCGCCAGCAGCCACCCACAGACTGGATTCTATGGCTACACCTTC
CASSHPQTGFYGYTF
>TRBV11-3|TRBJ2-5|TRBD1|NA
TGTGCCAGCAGCGCCGGACAGGAAGAGACCCAGTACTTC
CASSAGQEETQYF
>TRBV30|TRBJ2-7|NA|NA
TGTGCCTGGGGGGCGTACGAGCAGTACTTC
CAWGAYEQYF
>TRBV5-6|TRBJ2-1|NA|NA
TGTGCCAGCAGGTTTGGGGTCAGCAATGAGCAGTTCTTC
CASRFGVSNEQFF
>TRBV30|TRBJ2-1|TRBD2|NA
TGTGCCTGGCTAGCGGGAGGGCTAGGTGTGTTCTTC
CAWLAGGLGVFF
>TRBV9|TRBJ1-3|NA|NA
TGTGCCAGCAGCGTAGCGGGAAGCTCTGGAAACACCATATATTTT
CASSVAGSSGNTIYF
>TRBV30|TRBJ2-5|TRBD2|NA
TGTGCCTGGAGTGTAGGGAGGGTTGAGACCCAGTACTTC
CAWSVGRVETQYF
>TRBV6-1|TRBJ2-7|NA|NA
TGTGCCAGCAGTGAAATTTGGGGGGCCTACGAGCAGTACTTC
CASSEIWGAYEQYF
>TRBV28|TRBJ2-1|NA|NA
TGTGCCAGCAGTAGATTGGACTGGGGCAAGGAGCAGTTCTTC
CASSRLDWGKEQFF
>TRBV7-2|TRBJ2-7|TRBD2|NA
TGTGCCAGCACTTCTCTAGCGGGAGTCGAGCAGTACTTC
CASTSLAGVEQYF
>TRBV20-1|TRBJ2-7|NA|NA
TGCAGTGCGGAGAGGGAAAACGAGCAGTACTTC
CSAERENEQYF
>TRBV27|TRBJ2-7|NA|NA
TGTGCCAGCAGTTACGCCCCCGGGCTCGAGCAGTACTTC
CASSYAPGLEQYF
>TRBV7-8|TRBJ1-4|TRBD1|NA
TGTGCCAGCAGCTCCAGCCGGGACAGGGGGACTAATGAAAAACTGTTTTTT
CASSSSRDRGTNEKLFF
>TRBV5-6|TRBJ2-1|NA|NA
TGTGCCAGCCTGCTTGTAGGTGGTGGCAATGAGCAGTTCTTC
CASLLVGGGNEQFF
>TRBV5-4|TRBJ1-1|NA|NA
TGTGCCAGCAGCTTGGACTCACAGATGAACACTGAAGCTTTCTTT
CASSLDSQMNTEAFF
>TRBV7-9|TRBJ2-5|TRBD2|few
TGTGCCAGCAGCGAGTGGCGGGAGGATGAGACCCAGTACTTC
CASSEWREDETQYF
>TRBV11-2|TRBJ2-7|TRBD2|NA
TGTGCCAGCAGCTTAGAACTAGCGGGACCTACCTACGAGCAGTACTTC
CASSLELAGPTYEQYF
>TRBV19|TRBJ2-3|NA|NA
TGTGCCAGTTCGAAGCTAGGACAGAGCACAGATACGCAGTATTTT
CASSKLGQSTDTQYF
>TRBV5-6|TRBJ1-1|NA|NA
TGTGCCAGCAGCCCCGGCCCGAGAAGCACTGAAGCTTTCTTT
CASSPGPRSTEAFF
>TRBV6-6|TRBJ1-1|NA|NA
TGTGCCAGCAGTTACACGGGTAGGGATCAAGCTTTCTTT
CASSYTGRDQAFF
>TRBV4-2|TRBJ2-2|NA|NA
TGTGCCAGCAGCCTCCGGGCTGGGGCCACCGGGGAGCTGTTTTTT
CASSLRAGATGELFF
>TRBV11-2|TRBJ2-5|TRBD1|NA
TGTGCCAGCAGAAGGCCCGGACAGGGCGGAGAGACCCAGTACTTC
CASRRPGQGGETQYF
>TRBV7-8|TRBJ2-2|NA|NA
TGTGCCAGCAGCCCTTTTCGGCCCCTGGGTCCCGGGGAGCTGTTTTTT
CASSPFRPLGPGELFF
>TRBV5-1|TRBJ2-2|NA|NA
TGCGCCAGCAGCTTGTCAGGCGGCACCGGGGAGCTGTTTTTT
CASSLSGGTGELFF